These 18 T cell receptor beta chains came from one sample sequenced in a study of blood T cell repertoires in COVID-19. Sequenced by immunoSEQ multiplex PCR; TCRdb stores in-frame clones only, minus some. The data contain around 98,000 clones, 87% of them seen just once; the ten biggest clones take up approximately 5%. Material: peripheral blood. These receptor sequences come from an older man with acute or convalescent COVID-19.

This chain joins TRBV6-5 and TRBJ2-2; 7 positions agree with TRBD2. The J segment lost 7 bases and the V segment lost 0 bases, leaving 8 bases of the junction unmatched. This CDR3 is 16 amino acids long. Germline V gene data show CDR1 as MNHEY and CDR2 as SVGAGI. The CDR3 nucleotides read TGTGCCAGCAGTTACTCGGCCAGCGGGGCTAACGGGGAGCTGTTTTTT. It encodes CASSYSASGANGELFF.

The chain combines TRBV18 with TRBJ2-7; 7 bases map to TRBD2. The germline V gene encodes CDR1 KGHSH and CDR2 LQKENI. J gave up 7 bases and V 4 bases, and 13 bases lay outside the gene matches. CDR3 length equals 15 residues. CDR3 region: CASSLSGGNQREQYF. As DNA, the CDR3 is TGTGCCAGCTCACTGTCCGGGGGGAACCAGAGGGAGCAGTACTTC. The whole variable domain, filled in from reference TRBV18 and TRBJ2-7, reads NAGVMQNPRHLVRRRGQEARLRCSPMKGHSHVYWYRQLPEEGLKFMVYLQKENIIDESGMPKERFSAEFPKEGPSILRIQQVVRGDSAAYFCASSLSGGNQREQYFGPGTRLTVT.

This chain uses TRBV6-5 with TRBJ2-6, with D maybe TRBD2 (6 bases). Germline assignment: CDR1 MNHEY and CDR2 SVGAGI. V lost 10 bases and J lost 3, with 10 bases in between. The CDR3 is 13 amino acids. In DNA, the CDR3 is TGTGCCATCAAGGGACTTGGGGCCAACGTCCTGACTTTC. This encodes CAIKGLGANVLTF.

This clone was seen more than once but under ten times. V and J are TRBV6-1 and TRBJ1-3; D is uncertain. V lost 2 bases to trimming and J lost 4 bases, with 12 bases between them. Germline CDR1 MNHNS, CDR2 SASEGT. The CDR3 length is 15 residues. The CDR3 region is CASSELSKPGNTIYF. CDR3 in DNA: TGTGCCAGCAGTGAACTATCCAAGCCAGGAAACACCATATATTTT.

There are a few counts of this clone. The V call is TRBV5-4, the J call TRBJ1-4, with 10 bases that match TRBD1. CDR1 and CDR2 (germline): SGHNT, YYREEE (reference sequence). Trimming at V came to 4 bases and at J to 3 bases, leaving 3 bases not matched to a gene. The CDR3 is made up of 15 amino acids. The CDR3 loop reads CASSRQGAANEKLFF. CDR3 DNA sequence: TGTGCCAGCAGCCGACAGGGGGCGGCTAATGAAAAACTGTTTTTT.

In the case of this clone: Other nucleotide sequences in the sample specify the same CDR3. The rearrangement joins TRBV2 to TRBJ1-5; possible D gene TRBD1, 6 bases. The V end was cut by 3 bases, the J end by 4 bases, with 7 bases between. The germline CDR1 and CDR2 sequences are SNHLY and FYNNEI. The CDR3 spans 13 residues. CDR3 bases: TGTGCCAGCAGTGAGCAGGGGAATCAGCCCCAGCATTTT. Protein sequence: CASSEQGNQPQHF. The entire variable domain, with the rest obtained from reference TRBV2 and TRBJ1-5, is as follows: EPEVTQTPSHQVTQMGQEVILRCVPISNHLYFYWYRQILGQKVEFLVSFYNNEISEKSEIFDDQFSVERPDGSNFTLKIRSTKLEDSAMYFCASSEQGNQPQHFGDGTRLSIL.

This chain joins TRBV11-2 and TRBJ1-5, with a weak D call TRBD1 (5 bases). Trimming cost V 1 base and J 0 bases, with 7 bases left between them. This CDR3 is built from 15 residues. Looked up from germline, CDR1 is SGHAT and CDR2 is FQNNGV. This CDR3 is CASSLGTGSNQPQHF. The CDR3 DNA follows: TGTGCCAGCAGCTTAGGCACAGGTAGCAATCAGCCCCAGCATTTT.

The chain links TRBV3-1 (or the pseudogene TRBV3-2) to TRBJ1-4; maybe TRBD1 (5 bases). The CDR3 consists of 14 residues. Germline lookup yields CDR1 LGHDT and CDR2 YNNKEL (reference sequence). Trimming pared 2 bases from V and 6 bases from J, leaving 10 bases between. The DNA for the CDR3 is TGTGCCAGCAGCCAACTGGGGGGAGATGAAAAACTGTTTTTT. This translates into CASSQLGGDEKLFF.

CDR3 sequence reads: CASSQTANYGYTF. The CDR3 DNA is TGTGCCAGCAGCCAAACGGCTAACTATGGCTACACCTTC. This chain joins TRBV14 and TRBJ1-2; D is unresolved. This CDR3 is built from 13 residues. V was shortened by 2 bases and J by 0 bases, with 4 bases between the two germline ends. CDR1 is SGHDN and CDR2 is FVKESK in the germline V gene.

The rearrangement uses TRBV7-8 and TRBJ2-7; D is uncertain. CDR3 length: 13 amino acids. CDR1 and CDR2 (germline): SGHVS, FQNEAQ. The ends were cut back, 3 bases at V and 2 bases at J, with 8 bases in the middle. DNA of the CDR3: TGTGCCAGCAGCTTGGGCCGAGCCTACGAGCAGTACGTC. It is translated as CASSLGRAYEQYV.

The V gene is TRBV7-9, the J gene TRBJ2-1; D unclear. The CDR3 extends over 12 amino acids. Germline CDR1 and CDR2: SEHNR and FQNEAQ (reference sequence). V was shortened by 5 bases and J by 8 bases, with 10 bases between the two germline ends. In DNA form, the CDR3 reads TGTGCCAGCAGCGCTGCTACTTATGAGCAGTTCTTC. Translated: CASSAATYEQFF.

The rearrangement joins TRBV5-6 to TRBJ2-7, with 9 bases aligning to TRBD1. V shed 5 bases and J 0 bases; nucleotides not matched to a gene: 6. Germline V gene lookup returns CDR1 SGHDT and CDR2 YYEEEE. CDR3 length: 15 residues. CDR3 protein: CASSSGTGLSYEQYF. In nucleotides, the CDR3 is TGTGCCAGCAGTTCCGGGACAGGGCTCTCCTACGAGCAGTACTTC.

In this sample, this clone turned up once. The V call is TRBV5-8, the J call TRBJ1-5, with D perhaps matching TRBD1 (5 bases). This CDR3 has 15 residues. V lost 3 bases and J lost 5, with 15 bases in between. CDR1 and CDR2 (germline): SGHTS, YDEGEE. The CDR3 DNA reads TGTGCCAGCAGCTCGGGACTACCCCAGGATCAGCCCCAGCATTTT. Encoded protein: CASSSGLPQDQPQHF.

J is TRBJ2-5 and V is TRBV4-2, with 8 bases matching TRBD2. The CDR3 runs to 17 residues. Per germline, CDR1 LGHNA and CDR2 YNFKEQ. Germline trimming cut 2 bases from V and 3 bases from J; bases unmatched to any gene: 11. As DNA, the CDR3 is TGTGCCAGCAGCCAATCCCGAGTTCGGGGGGGCGAAGAGACCCAGTACTTC. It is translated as CASSQSRVRGGEETQYF.

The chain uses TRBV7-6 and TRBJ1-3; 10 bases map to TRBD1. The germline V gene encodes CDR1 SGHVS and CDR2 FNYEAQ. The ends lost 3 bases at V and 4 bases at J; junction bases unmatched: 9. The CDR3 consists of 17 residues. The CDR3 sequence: CASSLGSGTGVGNTIYF. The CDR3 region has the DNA TGTGCCAGCAGCTTGGGAAGTGGGACAGGGGTCGGAAACACCATATATTTT.

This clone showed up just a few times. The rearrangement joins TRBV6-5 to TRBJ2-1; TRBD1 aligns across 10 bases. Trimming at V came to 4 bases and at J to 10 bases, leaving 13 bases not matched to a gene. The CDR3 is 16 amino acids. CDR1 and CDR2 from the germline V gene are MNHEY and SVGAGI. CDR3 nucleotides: TGTGCCAGCAGTTCCCTGACAGGGGGCGCGGGTAAGGAGCAGTTCTTC. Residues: CASSSLTGGAGKEQFF.

The CDR3 sequence: CASSVGTSGGLSGEQFF. The DNA for the CDR3 is TGTGCCAGCAGCGTAGGGACTAGCGGGGGGCTGAGCGGTGAGCAGTTCTTC. The chain combines TRBV9 with TRBJ2-1, with 14 bases fitting TRBD2. Germline V CDR1 and CDR2: SGDLS, YYNGEE. CDR3 length: 17 amino acids. The trim removed 0 bases at V and 9 bases at J, leaving 8 bases unmatched.

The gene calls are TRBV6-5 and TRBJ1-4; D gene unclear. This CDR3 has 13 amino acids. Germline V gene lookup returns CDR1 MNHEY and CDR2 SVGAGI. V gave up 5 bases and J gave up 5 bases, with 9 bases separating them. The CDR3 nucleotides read TGTGCCAGCAGTCGGGGTGGGAATGAAAAACTGTTTTTT. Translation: CASSRGGNEKLFF.